This entry describes one T cell receptor beta chain. Its antigen is not known. TCR alpha and TCR beta cDNA libraries carrying sample barcodes and UMIs came from 5'RACE with constant-segment primers. TCRdb re-called the 5' RACE reads through MiXCR, storing one row per CDR3 protein. Seen here are 140,000 or so distinct CDR3 sequences, roughly 6.3% observed once, and the top ten hold approximately 2.2%. This CDR3 has 21 residues. Trimming removed 0 bases from V and 0 bases from J; junction bases left unmatched: 18. The germline V gene has CDR1 LGHDT and CDR2 YNNKEL (reference sequence). These data belong to a study of T-cell memory formation after mild COVID-19. Study summary: TCR clusters showed largely donor specificity.

General study results and limits: Some clones that responded were present in memory (sampled pre-infection), which suggests cross-reactive memory joined. Contracting CD4+ clones were located mainly in CM and EM, and CD8+ clones in EMRA.

The genes are TRBV3-1 and TRBJ2-3, with 7 bases fitting TRBD2. Sequencing was done on a sample of PBMCs or a T cell subset sorted from them (not recorded which). This clonotype originated in an adult woman who had mild COVID-19 (a few samples of this study predate the infection). Cell type and time point are not known. The CDR3: CASSQDPAIRASGVSTDTQYF. In nucleotides, the CDR3 is TGTGCCAGCAGCCAAGACCCAGCCATCAGGGCCAGCGGGGTGAGCACAGATACGCAGTATTTT.